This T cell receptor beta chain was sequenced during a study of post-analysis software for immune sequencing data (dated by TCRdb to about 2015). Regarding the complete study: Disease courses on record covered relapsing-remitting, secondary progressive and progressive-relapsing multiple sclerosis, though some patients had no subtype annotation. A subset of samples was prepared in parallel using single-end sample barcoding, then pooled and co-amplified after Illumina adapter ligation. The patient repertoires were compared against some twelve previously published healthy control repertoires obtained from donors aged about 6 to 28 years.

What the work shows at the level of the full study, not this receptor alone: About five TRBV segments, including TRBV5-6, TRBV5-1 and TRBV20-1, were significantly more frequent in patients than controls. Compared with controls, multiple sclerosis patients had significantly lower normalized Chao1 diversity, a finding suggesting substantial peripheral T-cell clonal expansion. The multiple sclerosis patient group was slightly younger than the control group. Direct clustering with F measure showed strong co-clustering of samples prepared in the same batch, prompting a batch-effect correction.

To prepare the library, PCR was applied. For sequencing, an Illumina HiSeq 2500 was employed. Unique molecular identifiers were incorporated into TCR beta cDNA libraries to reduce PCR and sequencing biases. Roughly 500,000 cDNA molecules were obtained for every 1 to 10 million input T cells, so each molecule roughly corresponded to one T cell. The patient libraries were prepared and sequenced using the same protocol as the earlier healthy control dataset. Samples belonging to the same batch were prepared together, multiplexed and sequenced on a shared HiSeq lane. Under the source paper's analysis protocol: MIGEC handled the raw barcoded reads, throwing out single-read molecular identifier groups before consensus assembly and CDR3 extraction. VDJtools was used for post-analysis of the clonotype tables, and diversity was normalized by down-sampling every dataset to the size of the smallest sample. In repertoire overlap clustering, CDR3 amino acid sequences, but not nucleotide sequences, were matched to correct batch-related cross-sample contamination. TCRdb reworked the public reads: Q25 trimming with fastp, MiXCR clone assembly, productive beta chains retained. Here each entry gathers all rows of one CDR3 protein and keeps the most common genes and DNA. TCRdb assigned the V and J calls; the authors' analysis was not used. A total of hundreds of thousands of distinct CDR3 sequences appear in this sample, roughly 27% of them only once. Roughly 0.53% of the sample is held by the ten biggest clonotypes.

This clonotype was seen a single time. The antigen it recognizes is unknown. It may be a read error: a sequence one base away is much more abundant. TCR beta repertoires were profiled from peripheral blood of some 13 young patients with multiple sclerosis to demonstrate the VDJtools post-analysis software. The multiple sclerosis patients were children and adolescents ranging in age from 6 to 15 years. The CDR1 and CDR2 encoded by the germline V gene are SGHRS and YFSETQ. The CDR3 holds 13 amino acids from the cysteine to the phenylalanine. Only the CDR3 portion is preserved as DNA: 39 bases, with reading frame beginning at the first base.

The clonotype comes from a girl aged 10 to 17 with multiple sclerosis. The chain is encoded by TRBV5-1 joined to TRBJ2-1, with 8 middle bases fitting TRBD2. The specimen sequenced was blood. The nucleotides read TGCACCAGCAGCTCCGGGGGGGGCAATGAGCAGTTCTTC. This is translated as CTSSSGGGNEQFF.